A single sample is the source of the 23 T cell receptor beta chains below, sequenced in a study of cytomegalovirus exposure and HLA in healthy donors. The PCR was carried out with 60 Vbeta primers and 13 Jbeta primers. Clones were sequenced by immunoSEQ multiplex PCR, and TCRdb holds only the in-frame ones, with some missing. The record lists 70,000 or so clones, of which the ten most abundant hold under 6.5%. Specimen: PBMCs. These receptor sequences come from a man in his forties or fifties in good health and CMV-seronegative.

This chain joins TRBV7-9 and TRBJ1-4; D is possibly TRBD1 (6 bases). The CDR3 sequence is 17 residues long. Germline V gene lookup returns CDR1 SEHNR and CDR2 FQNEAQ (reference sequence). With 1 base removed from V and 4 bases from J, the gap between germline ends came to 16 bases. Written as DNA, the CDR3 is TGTGCCAGCAGCTTAGGGGGTCCGGGACAAAGTAATGAAAAACTGTTTTTT. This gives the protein CASSLGGPGQSNEKLFF.

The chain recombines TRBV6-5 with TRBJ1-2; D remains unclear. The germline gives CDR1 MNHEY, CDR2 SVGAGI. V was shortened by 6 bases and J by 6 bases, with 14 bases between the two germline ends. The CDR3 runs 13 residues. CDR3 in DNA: TGTGCCAGCAGCCCGGTACGGGTTAATGGCTACACCTTC. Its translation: CASSPVRVNGYTF.

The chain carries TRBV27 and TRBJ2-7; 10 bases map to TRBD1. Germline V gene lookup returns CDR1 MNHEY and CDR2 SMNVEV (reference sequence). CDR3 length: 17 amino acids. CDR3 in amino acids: CATKPVRGTGDSYEQYF. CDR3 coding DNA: TGTGCGACCAAACCGGTAAGGGGGACAGGGGACTCCTACGAGCAGTACTTC.

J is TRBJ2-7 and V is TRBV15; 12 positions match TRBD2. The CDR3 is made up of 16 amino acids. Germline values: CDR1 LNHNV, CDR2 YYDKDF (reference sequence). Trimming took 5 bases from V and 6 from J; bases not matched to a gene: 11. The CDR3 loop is CATSARRLAGVGEQYF. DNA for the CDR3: TGTGCCACCAGCGCGCGCAGACTAGCGGGAGTTGGCGAGCAGTACTTC.

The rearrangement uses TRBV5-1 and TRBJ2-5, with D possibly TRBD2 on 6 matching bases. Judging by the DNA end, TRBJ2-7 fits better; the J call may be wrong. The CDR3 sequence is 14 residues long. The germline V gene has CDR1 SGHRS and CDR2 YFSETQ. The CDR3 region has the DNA TGCGCCAGCAGCTTGACTCACGGAGGGTACGAGCAGTACTTC. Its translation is CASSLTHGGYEQYF.

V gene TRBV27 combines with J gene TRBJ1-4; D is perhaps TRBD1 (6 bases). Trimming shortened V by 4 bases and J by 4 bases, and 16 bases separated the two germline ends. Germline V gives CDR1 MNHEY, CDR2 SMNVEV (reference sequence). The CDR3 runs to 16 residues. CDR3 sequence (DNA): TGTGCCAGCAGTTCTATCGGCAGGGGAAGTAATGAAAAACTGTTTTTT. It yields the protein CASSSIGRGSNEKLFF.

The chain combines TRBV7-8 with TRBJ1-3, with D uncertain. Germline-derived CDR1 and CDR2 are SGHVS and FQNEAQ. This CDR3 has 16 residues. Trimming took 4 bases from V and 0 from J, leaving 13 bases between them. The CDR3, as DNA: TGTGCCAGCAGCTCTTCGGGGAGCCGCTCTGGAAACACCATATATTTT. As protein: CASSSSGSRSGNTIYF.

CDR3 sequence: CASSPAVLDEQFF. In nucleotides, the CDR3 is TGTGCCAGCAGCCCCGCGGTCTTAGATGAGCAGTTCTTC. The V gene is TRBV9, the J gene TRBJ2-1; D gene ambiguous. The ends were cut back, 4 bases at V and 8 bases at J, with 13 bases in the middle. The CDR3 has 13 residues. Germline V CDR1 and CDR2: SGDLS, YYNGEE.

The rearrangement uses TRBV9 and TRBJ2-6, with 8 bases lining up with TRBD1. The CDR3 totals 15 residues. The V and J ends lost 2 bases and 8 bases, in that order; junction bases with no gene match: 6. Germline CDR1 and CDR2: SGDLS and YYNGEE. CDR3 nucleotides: TGTGCCAGCAGCGTCGACAGGGGTGCAACCAACGTCCTGACTTTC. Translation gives CASSVDRGATNVLTF.

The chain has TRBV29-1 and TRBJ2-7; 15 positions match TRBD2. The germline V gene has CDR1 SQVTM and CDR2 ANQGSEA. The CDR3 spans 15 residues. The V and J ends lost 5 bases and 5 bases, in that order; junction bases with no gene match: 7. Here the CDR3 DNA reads TGCAGCGTTAGGACTAGCGGGAGGGCCGGGGACGAGCAGTACTTC. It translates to CSVRTSGRAGDEQYF.

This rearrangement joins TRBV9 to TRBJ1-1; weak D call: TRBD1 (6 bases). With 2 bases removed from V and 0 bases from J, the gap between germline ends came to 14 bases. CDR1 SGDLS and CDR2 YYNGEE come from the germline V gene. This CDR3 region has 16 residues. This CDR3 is CASSVGAGQMNTEAFF. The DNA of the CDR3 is TGTGCCAGCAGCGTTGGGGCAGGACAGATGAACACTGAAGCTTTCTTT.

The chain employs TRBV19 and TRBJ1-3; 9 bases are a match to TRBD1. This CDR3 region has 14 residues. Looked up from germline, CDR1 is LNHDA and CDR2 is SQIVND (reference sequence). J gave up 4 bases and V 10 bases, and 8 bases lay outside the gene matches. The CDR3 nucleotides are TGTGCCACCGAACAGGGGGCGAGCGGAAACACCATATATTTT. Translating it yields CATEQGASGNTIYF.

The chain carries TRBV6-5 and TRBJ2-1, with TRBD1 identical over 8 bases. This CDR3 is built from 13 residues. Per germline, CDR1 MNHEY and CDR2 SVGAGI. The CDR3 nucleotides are TGTGGGGCGGGGTGGGACAGGTACAATGAGCAGTTCTTC. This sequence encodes CGAGWDRYNEQFF.

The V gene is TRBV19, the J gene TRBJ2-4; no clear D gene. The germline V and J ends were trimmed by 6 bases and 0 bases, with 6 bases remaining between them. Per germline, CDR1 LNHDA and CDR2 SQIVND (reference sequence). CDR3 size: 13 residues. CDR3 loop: CASRSLAKNIQYF. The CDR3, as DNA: TGTGCCAGTAGATCACTAGCCAAAAACATTCAGTACTTC. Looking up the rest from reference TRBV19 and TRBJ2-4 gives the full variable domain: DGGITQSPKYLFRKEGQNVTLSCEQNLNHDAMYWYRQDPGQGLRLIYYSQIVNDFQKGDIAEGYSVSREKKESFPLTVTSAQKNPTAFYLCASRSLAKNIQYFGAGTRLSVL.

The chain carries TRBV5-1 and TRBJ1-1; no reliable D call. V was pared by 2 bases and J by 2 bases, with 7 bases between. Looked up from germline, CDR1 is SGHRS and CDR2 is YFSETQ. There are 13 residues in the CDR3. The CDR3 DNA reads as TGCGCCAGCAGCTTTAATATTAACACTGAAGCTTTCTTT. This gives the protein CASSFNINTEAFF.

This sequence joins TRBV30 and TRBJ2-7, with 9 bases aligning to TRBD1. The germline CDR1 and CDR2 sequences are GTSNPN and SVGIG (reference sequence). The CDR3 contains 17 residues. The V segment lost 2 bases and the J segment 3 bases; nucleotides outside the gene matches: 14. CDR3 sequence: CAWSLRTRTGVFYEQYF. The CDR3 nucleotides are TGTGCCTGGAGTCTAAGAACCCGGACAGGGGTCTTCTACGAGCAGTACTTC.

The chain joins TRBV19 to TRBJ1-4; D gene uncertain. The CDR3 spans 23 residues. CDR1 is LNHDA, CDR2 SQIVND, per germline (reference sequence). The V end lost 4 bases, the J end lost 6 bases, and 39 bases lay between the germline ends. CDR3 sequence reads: CASSSPIIGPAGKDSLKDEKLFF. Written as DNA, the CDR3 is TGTGCCAGTAGTAGCCCGATTATAGGCCCAGCGGGAAAGGATTCGTTGAAGGATGAAAAACTGTTTTTT. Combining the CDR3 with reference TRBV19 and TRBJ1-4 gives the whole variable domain DGGITQSPKYLFRKEGQNVTLSCEQNLNHDAMYWYRQDPGQGLRLIYYSQIVNDFQKGDIAEGYSVSREKKESFPLTVTSAQKNPTAFYLCASSSPIIGPAGKDSLKDEKLFFGSGTQLSVL.

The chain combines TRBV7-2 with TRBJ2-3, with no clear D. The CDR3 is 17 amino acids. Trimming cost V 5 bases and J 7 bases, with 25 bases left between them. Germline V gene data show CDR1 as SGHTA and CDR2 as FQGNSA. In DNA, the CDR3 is TGTGCCAGCAGCCGTAAGCCGGCGGCCCAGACCCCATATACGCAGTATTTT. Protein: CASSRKPAAQTPYTQYF.

The CDR3 region has the DNA TGTGCCACCAGCAGATCCAGGGGCACTGAAGCTTTCTTT. It translates to CATSRSRGTEAFF. The chain has TRBV15 and TRBJ1-1; weak D call: TRBD1 (6 bases). Germline V gene lookup returns CDR1 LNHNV and CDR2 YYDKDF (reference sequence). Deletions cut 2 bases from V and 4 bases from J, with 8 bases between. This CDR3 spans 13 amino acids. The whole variable domain, remainder taken from reference TRBV15 and TRBJ1-1, is DAMVIQNPRYQVTQFGKPVTLSCSQTLNHNVMYWYQQKSSQAPKLLFHYYDKDFNNEADTPDNFQSRRPNTSFCFLDIRSPGLGDTAMYLCATSRSRGTEAFFGQGTRLTVV.

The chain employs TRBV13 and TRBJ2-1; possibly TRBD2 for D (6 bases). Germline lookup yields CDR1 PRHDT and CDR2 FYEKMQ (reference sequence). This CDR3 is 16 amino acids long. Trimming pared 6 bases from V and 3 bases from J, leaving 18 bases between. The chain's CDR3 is CASSYATSIFYNEQFF. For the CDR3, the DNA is TGTGCCAGCAGTTATGCCACTAGCATTTTCTACAATGAGCAGTTCTTC.

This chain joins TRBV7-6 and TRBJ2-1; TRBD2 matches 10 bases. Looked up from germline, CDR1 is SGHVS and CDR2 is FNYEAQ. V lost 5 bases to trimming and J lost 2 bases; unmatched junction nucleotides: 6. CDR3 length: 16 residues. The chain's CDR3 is CASSQPGTSAYNEQFF. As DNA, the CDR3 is TGTGCCAGCAGCCAACCTGGGACTAGCGCCTACAATGAGCAGTTCTTC.

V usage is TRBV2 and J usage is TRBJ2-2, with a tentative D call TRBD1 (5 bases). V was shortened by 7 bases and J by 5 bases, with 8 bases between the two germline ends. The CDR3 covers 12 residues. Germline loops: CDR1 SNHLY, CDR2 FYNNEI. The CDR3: CASTSGTGELFF. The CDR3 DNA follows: TGTGCCAGCACTTCAGGGACCGGGGAGCTGTTTTTT.

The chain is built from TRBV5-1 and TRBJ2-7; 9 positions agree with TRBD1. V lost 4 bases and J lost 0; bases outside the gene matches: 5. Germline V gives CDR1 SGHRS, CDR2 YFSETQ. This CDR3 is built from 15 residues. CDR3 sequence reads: CASSLSTGGSYEQYF. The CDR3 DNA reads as TGCGCCAGCAGCCTCTCGACAGGGGGCTCCTACGAGCAGTACTTC.